The 12 T cell receptor beta chains listed next were all sequenced from one sample in a study of shared clonotypes between healthy human individuals. TCRdb keeps only in-frame clones here, not all; method: immunoSEQ multiplex PCR. The table records about 490,000 clones, 70% to 85% of them present only once. The material sequenced was PBMCs. The receptors originated from a middle-aged woman in good health. Some clones in this sample may be carry-over from other donors' samples.

The chain uses TRBV6-6 and TRBJ2-2; TRBD2 might be the D (6 bases). Germline V lookup: CDR1 MNHNY, CDR2 SVGAGI (reference sequence). Trimming removed 2 bases at V and 6 bases at J, with 10 bases between. The CDR3 contains 14 residues. The CDR3 protein is CASSYRGSAGELFF. The DNA of the CDR3 is TGTGCCAGCAGTTACCGGGGGTCGGCCGGGGAGCTGTTTTTT.

The chain couples TRBV15 to TRBJ2-1, with TRBD1 as a possible D gene (6 bases). From germline, CDR1 is LNHNV and CDR2 YYDKDF (reference sequence). The V end lost 1 base, the J end lost 10 bases, and 14 bases lay between the germline ends. The CDR3 spans 14 residues. The CDR3 sequence is CATSRGEGDNEQFF. The CDR3 DNA sequence: TGTGCCACCAGCAGAGGTGAGGGGGATAACGAGCAGTTCTTC.

The chain is built from TRBV4-2 and TRBJ2-7; 7 bases are shared with TRBD2. J gave up 6 bases and V 1 base, and 6 bases lay outside the gene matches. The CDR3 is made up of 14 amino acids. Germline V gene lookup returns CDR1 LGHNA and CDR2 YNFKEQ. The CDR3 region has the DNA TGTGCCAGCAGCCAAGGTTACCGGGAGGCCGAGCAGTACTTC. It encodes CASSQGYREAEQYF.

The table lists this clone with many counts. V usage is TRBV25-1 and J usage is TRBJ2-5, with D unresolved. CDR1 MGHDK and CDR2 SYGVNS come from the germline V gene. With 4 bases removed from V and 5 bases from J, the gap between germline ends came to 8 bases. The CDR3 totals 12 residues. CDR3 protein: CASSGGPETQYF. Here the CDR3 DNA reads TGTGCCAGCAGTGGTGGGCCGGAGACCCAGTACTTC. Based on the CDR3 plus reference TRBV25-1 and TRBJ2-5, the full variable domain is EADIYQTPRYLVIGTGKKITLECSQTMGHDKMYWYQQDPGMELHLIHYSYGVNSTEKGDLSSESTVSRIRTEHFPLTLESARPSHTSQYLCASSGGPETQYFGPGTRLLVL.

V and J are TRBV28 and TRBJ2-5, with 8 bases identical to TRBD1. The CDR3 covers 13 residues. The germline CDR1 and CDR2 sequences are MDHEN and SYDVKM. V shed 8 bases, J shed 7 bases, and the junction held 9 bases outside the gene matches. CDR3 sequence: CASAARGHWTQYF. CDR3 coding DNA: TGTGCCAGCGCCGCCAGGGGGCATTGGACCCAGTACTTC.

This clone was detected a few times. This rearrangement joins TRBV7-9 to TRBJ2-1; 7 bases fit TRBD2. J lost 8 bases, V lost 2 bases, and 9 bases had no gene match. The CDR3 sequence is 15 residues long. The germline V gene has CDR1 SEHNR and CDR2 FQNEAQ (reference sequence). The CDR3 sequence is CASSLKGRAQDEQFF. The CDR3 nucleotides read TGTGCCAGCAGCTTAAAAGGGAGGGCCCAGGATGAGCAGTTCTTC.

This sequence joins TRBV30 and TRBJ1-2, with 7 bases matching TRBD1. The length of the CDR3 is 14 residues. The V segment lost 5 bases and the J segment 5 bases; nucleotides outside the gene matches: 11. In germline, CDR1 is GTSNPN, CDR2 SVGIG (reference sequence). The CDR3 coding sequence is TGTGCCTGGGCGCCGGGACAGTTACGATATGGCTACACCTTC. As protein: CAWAPGQLRYGYTF. The full variable domain, its missing parts supplied by reference TRBV30 and TRBJ1-2, is SQTIHQWPATLVQPVGSPLSLECTVEGTSNPNLYWYRQAAGRGLQLLFYSVGIGQISSEVPQNLSASRPQDRQFILSSKKLLLSDSGFYLCAWAPGQLRYGYTFGSGTRLTVV.

The V and J genes are TRBV7-9 and TRBJ2-4; D might be TRBD1 or TRBD2, each matching 5 bases. Between the trimmed V and J ends, which lost 8 bases and 7 bases, there was a span of 15 bases. The germline V gene encodes CDR1 SEHNR and CDR2 FQNEAQ (reference sequence). There are 13 residues in the CDR3. The CDR3 DNA reads TGTGCCAGCGGTGGGGGAATAGGGAACATTCAGTACTTC. This translates into CASGGGIGNIQYF.

The chain employs TRBV6-5 and TRBJ2-3; D not certain. CDR3 length equals 14 residues. The V gene lost 2 bases and the J gene lost 0 bases, with 6 bases spanning the gap. CDR1 and CDR2 from the germline V gene are MNHEY and SVGAGI. CDR3 loop: CASSYGVSTDTQYF. In DNA, the CDR3 is TGTGCCAGCAGTTACGGGGTTAGCACAGATACGCAGTATTTT.

As for this clone: In the same sample, other DNA sequences code for this CDR3. The chain recombines TRBV11-2 with TRBJ2-7; 7 bases are a match to TRBD1. CDR1 and CDR2 from the germline V gene are SGHAT and FQNNGV. The V gene end was trimmed by 1 base and the J gene end by 2 bases; junction bases not matched to a gene: 2. The CDR3 has 14 residues. The DNA for the CDR3 is TGTGCCAGCAGCTTAGGGACAGGACCCTACGAGCAGTACTTC. Residues: CASSLGTGPYEQYF. The full variable domain, in which reference TRBV11-2 and TRBJ2-7 provide the parts outside the CDR3, is EAGVAQSPRYKIIEKRQSVAFWCNPISGHATLYWYQQILGQGPKLLIQFQNNGVVDDSQLPKDRFSAERLKGVDSTLKIQPAKLEDSAVYLCASSLGTGPYEQYFGPGTRLTVT.

The chain joins TRBV6-1 to TRBJ1-4; D gene unclear. The V gene lost 3 bases and the J gene lost 5 bases, with 10 bases spanning the gap. Germline V gives CDR1 MNHNS, CDR2 SASEGT. The CDR3 length is 14 residues. The CDR3 sequence: CASSDFSLNEKLFF. The CDR3 nucleotides read TGTGCCAGCAGTGATTTCAGCCTGAATGAAAAACTGTTTTTT.

V is TRBV5-1 and J is TRBJ2-1; TRBD2 agrees at 12 bases. This CDR3 spans 16 amino acids. V was clipped by 0 bases and J by 8 bases; unmatched bases: 6. From germline, CDR1 is SGHRS and CDR2 YFSETQ. CDR3 nucleotides: TGCGCCAGCAGCTTGGAACTAGCGGGAGGATTGGATGAGCAGTTCTTC. It translates to CASSLELAGGLDEQFF.